This TCR beta chain was found in a study of blood T cell repertoires in COVID-19 (TCRdb year 2020). In the study overall: Samples covering the acute and convalescent phases of COVID-19 were provided by collaborators in the United States, Italy and Spain. Samples were obtained from the ongoing ImmuneRACE study (first 160 participants) and from 1,254 subjects provided by 6 global collaborators. The repertoires were released in a freely available public database intended as a resource for research on the immune response to SARS-CoV-2. Subjects who had been exposed to COVID-19, were actively infected with it, or had recovered from it provided the deeply sampled blood TCRbeta repertoires that made up the dataset. Sample metadata almost always included a de-identified subject ID, COVID-19 status, age in years and sex. The prospective study material was composed of cDNA or gDNA derived from T cells, B-cell-depleted T cells, or PBMCs. Where available, HLA class I and class II types were taken from metadata supplied by the sample provider and were not determined by assay-based typing.

General conclusions and limits of the study: Clinical and demographic metadata were provided uncurated, with the amount varying by source and participant.

Whole blood was collected in K2EDTA tubes by collaborating institutions according to the institutions' own protocols. For TCRbeta analysis, collaborators shipped samples in one of three forms: frozen whole blood, isolated PBMCs, or DNA extracted from either of those sample types. Concerning this clone itself: The clone's antigen remains unknown. Base qualities are not at hand, and no much larger clone is one base apart.

V loses 4 bases of germline sequence and J loses 0 bases, and the interval between the two ends is 14 bases. CDR1 and CDR2 were assigned from the germline V gene (reference sequence) as SGHNT and YYREEE. The CDR3 starts with the cysteine, ends with the phenylalanine, and has 16 residues. The DNA shown is the 48-base CDR3, in frame from base 1. TCRbeta CDR3 regions were amplified from genomic DNA using the immunoSEQ Assay, a bias-controlled multiplex PCR. The original methods were these. The number of nucleated cells in each sample was estimated by amplification of reference gene primers within the assay. To quantify the absolute abundance of each unique TCRbeta CDR3 rearrangement, sequence reads were collapsed and filtered. For each sample, productive Simpson clonality was calculated as the square root of Simpson's diversity index over productive rearrangements. In TCRdb, the immuneACCESS table is reduced to in-frame sequences with V and J assigned. These tables do not hold every clone; where another copy was compared, an unresolved V gene accounts for under half, and the others remain unexplained. V and J calls and clone size follow that table, whereas D and trimming were derived from the DNA. This sample is represented by 280,000 or so clones; roughly 88% of them were singletons. Approximately 8.8% of the sample rests with the top ten.

The clonotype comes from a man in his late teens or twenties with active or convalescent COVID-19. The V gene is TRBV5-4 and the J gene is TRBJ1-3; TRBD1 might be the D gene, on 6 matching bases. The specimen sequenced was peripheral blood. The DNA sequence is TGTGCCAGCAGCCACAGACAGGACCTCTCTGGAAACACCATATATTTT. Its protein reads: CASSHRQDLSGNTIYF.